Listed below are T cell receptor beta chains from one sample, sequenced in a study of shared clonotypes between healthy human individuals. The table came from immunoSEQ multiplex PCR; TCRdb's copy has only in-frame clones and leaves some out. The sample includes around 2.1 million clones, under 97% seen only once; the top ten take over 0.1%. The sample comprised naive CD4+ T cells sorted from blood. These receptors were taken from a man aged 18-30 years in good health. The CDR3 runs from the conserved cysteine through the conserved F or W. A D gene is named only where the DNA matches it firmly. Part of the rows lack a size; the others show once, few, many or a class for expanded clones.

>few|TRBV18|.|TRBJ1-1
CASSFTVNTEAFF
TGTGCCAGCTCATTCACAGTGAACACTGAAGCTTTCTTT
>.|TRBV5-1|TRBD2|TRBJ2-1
CASSPEGRGDNEQFF
TGCGCCAGCAGCCCTGAAGGCCGGGGGGACAATGAGCAGTTCTTC
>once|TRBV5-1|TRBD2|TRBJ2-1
CASSFLAGVLDEQFF
TGCGCCAGCAGCTTTTTAGCGGGAGTTTTGGATGAGCAGTTCTTC
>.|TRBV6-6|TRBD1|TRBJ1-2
CASSQQGVNGYTF
TGTGCCAGCAGCCAACAGGGGGTCAATGGCTACACCTTC
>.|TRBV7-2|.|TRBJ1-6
CASSYYGPDQPLHF
TGTGCCAGCAGCTATTATGGGCCGGACCAGCCCCTCCACTTT
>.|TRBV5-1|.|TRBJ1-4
CASSASGEKLFF
TGCGCCAGCAGTGCGAGTGGTGAAAAACTGTTTTTT
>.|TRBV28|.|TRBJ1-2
CASSSPLTGRKNYGYTF
TGTGCCAGCAGTTCCCCTCTGACAGGCCGTAAAAACTATGGCTACACCTTC
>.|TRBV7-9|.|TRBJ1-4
CASSLGGGANEKLFF
TGTGCCAGCAGCTTAGGTGGGGGTGCTAATGAAAAACTGTTTTTT
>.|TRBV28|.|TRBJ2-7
CASSSPGSLLLDEQYF
TGTGCCAGCAGTTCCCCCGGGAGCCTCCTTCTGGACGAGCAGTACTTC
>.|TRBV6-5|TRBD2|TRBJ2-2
CASRSGGLRTGELFF
TGTGCCAGCAGATCTGGGGGACTACGCACCGGGGAGCTGTTTTTT
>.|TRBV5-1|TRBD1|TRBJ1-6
CASSPHEGGDSPLHF
TGCGCCAGCAGCCCCCATGAAGGGGGCGATTCACCCCTCCACTTT
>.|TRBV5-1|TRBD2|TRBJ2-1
CASSYRRGDEQFF
TGCGCCAGCAGCTATCGGCGGGGGGACGAGCAGTTCTTC
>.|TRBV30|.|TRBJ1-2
CAWSPTGYGYTF
TGTGCCTGGAGTCCAACAGGCTATGGCTACACCTTC
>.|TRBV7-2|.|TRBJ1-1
CASSFRQNTEAFF
TGTGCCAGCAGCTTTCGACAGAACACTGAAGCTTTCTTT
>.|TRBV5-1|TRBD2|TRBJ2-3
CASSLLSLAGGGDTQYF
TGCGCCAGCAGCCTCCTCAGCTTAGCGGGGGGAGGGGATACGCAGTATTTT
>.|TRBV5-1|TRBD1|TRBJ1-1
CASSLGTGGVFTEAFF
TGCGCCAGCAGCTTGGGGACAGGGGGTGTATTCACTGAAGCTTTCTTT
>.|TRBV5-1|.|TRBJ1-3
CASSFSGATGNTIYF
TGCGCCAGCAGCTTTTCAGGGGCAACTGGAAACACCATATATTTT
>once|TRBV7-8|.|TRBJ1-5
CASSLGADSNQPQHF
TGTGCCAGCAGCTTAGGGGCAGACAGCAATCAGCCCCAGCATTTT
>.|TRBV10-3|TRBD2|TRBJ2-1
CAISEPGLALYNEQFF
TGTGCCATCAGTGAGCCGGGACTAGCGCTCTACAATGAGCAGTTCTTC
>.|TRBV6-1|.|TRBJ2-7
CASSQNRDPTYEQYF
TGTGCCAGCAGTCAAAACAGGGATCCAACCTACGAGCAGTACTTC
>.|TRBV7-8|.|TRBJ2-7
CASSSRGLAYYEQYF
TGTGCCAGCAGCTCAAGGGGCCTAGCCTACTACGAGCAGTACTTC
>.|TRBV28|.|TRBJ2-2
CASRARTDNTGELFF
TGTGCCAGCAGGGCCCGGACCGATAACACCGGGGAGCTGTTTTTT
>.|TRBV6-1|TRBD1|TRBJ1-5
CASTFEGAGYQPQHF
TGTGCCAGCACCTTTGAGGGGGCTGGCTATCAGCCCCAGCATTTT
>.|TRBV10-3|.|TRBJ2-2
CAISPGQNTGELFF
TGTGCCATCAGCCCGGGACAGAACACCGGGGAGCTGTTTTTT
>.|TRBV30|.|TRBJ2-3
CAWSIGTFPAGTDTQYF
TGTGCCTGGAGTATCGGGACATTCCCGGCCGGCACAGATACGCAGTATTTT
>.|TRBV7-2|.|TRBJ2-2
CASSHYKNTGELFF
TGTGCCAGCAGCCACTACAAGAACACCGGGGAGCTGTTTTTT
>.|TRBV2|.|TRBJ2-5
CASSVRQETQYF
TGTGCCAGCAGTGTTAGACAAGAGACCCAGTACTTC
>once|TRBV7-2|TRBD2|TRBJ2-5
CASSSPGLAGGRGETQYF
TGTGCCAGCAGCTCACCGGGACTAGCGGGGGGCCGGGGAGAGACCCAGTACTTC
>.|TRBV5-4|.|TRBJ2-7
CASSSGQFSSYEQYF
TGTGCCAGCAGCTCTGGACAGTTTAGCTCCTACGAGCAGTACTTC
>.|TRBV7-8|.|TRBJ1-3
CASSTRTDSGNTIYF
TGTGCCAGCAGCACCCGGACAGACTCTGGAAACACCATATATTTT
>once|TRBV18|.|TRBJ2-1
CASSPPGEQFF
TGTGCCAGCTCACCACCGGGTGAGCAGTTCTTC
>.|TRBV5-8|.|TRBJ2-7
CASSLWGVASSYEQYF
TGTGCCAGCAGCTTATGGGGGGTCGCTAGTTCCTACGAGCAGTACTTC
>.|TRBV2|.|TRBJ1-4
CASSEEVNSNEKLFF
TGTGCCAGCAGTGAAGAAGTAAACTCTAATGAAAAACTGTTTTTT
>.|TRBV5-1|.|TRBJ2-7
CASSQQYSTYEQYF
TGCGCCAGCAGCCAACAATACAGCACGTACGAGCAGTACTTC
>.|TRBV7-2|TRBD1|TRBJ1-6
CASSPNFRGRNSPLHF
TGTGCCAGCAGCCCGAACTTCAGGGGGCGTAATTCACCCCTCCACTTT
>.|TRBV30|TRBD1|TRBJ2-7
CAWSAGQGSYEQYF
TGTGCCTGGAGTGCGGGACAGGGGTCCTACGAGCAGTACTTC
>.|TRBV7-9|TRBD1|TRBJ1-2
CASSSSDRGSASGYTF
TGTGCCAGCAGTTCTTCCGACAGGGGGTCAGCGAGCGGCTACACCTTC
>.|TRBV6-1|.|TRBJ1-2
CASSGTVNYGYTF
TGTGCCAGCAGCGGAACAGTTAACTATGGCTACACCTTC
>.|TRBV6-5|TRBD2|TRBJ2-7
CASSRLAGTYEQYF
TGTGCCAGCAGCAGACTAGCGGGTACCTACGAGCAGTACTTC
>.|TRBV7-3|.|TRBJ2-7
CASSLSSYEQYF
TGTGCCAGCAGCTTGAGCTCCTACGAGCAGTACTTC
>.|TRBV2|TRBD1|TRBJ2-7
CASSESQGVPYEQYF
TGTGCCAGCAGTGAGTCACAGGGGGTACCCTACGAGCAGTACTTC
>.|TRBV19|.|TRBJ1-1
CATKIGRENTEAFF
TGTGCCACCAAGATTGGCAGAGAGAACACTGAAGCTTTCTTT
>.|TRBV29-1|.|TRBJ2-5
CSAPRGAGETQYF
TGCAGCGCCCCGAGGGGGGCCGGGGAGACCCAGTACTTC
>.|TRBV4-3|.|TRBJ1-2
CASSQDHGWGVAGYTF
TGCGCCAGCAGCCAAGATCATGGGTGGGGTGTGGCTGGCTACACCTTC
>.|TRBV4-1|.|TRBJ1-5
CASSQDPAGIGVSNQPQHF
TGCGCCAGCAGCCAAGATCCGGCAGGGATCGGGGTAAGCAATCAGCCCCAGCATTTT
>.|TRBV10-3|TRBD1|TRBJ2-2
CAISRTGGDTGELFF
TGTGCCATCAGTCGGACAGGGGGCGACACCGGGGAGCTGTTTTTT
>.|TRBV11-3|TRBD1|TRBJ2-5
CASSTDRGETQYF
TGTGCCAGCAGCACGGACAGGGGAGAGACCCAGTACTTC
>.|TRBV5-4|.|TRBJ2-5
CASSLRPDSQETQYF
TGTGCCAGCAGTTTACGTCCTGACAGTCAAGAGACCCAGTACTTC
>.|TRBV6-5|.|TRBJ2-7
CASRSLRGAYEQYF
TGTGCCAGCAGGTCCCTCCGCGGGGCTTACGAGCAGTACTTC
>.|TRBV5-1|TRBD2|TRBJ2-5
CASSEGLAGWGETQYF
TGCGCCAGCAGCGAGGGACTAGCGGGCTGGGGGGAGACCCAGTACTTC
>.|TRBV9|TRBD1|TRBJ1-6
CASSADRTGYNSPLHF
TGTGCCAGCAGCGCGGACCGGACAGGGTATAATTCACCCCTCCACTTT
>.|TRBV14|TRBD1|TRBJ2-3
CASSPRQGLSTDTQYF
TGTGCCAGCAGCCCCCGACAGGGGCTAAGCACAGATACGCAGTATTTT
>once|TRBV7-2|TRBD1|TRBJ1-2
CASSLTSTGGGTYGYTF
TGTGCCAGCAGCTTGACCTCGACAGGGGGCGGAACGTATGGCTACACCTTC
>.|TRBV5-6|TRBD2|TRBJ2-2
CASSLRTVSGKTGELFF
TGTGCCAGCAGCTTGAGGACTGTGAGCGGGAAAACCGGGGAGCTGTTTTTT
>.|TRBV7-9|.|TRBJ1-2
CASSSGTLVGYTF
TGTGCCAGCAGCTCGGGCACCCTCGTTGGCTACACCTTC
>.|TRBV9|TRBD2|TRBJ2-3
CASSQGGSSDTQYF
TGTGCCAGCAGCCAAGGCGGGAGCTCAGATACGCAGTATTTT
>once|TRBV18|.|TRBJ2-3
CASTAGGGSTDTQYF
TGTGCCAGCACCGCTGGTGGGGGGAGCACAGATACGCAGTATTTT
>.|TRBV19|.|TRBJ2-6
CASSHTSRGTSGANVLTF
TGTGCCAGTAGCCACACCTCGAGGGGAACCTCTGGGGCCAACGTCCTGACTTTC
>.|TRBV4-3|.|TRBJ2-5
CASSQGGEGQETQYF
TGCGCCAGCAGCCAAGGAGGGGAAGGACAAGAGACCCAGTACTTC